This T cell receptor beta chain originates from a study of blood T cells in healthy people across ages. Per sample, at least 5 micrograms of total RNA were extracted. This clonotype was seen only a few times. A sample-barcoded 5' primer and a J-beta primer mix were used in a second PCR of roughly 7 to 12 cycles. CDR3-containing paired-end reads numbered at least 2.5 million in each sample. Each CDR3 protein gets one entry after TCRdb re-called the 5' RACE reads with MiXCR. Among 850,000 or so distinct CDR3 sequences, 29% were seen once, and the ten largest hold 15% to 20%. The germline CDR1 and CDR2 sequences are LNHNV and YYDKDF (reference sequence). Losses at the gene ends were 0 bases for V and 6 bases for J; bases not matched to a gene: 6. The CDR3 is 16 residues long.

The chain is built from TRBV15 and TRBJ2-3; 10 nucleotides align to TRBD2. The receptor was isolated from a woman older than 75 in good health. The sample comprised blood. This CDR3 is CATSRDESGGADTQYF. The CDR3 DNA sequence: TGTGCCACCAGCAGAGATGAGAGCGGGGGGGCGGATACGCAGTATTTT.